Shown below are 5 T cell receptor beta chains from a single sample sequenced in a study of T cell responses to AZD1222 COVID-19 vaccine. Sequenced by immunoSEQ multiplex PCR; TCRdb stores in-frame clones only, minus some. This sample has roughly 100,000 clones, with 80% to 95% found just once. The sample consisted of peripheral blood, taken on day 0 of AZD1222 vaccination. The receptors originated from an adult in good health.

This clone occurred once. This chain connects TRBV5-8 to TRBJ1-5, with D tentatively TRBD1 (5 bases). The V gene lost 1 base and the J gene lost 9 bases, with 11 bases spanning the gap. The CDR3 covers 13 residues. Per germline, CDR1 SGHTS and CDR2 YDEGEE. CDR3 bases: TGTGCCAGCAGCTTGCGGCAGGGACGGCCCCAGCATTTT. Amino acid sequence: CASSLRQGRPQHF.

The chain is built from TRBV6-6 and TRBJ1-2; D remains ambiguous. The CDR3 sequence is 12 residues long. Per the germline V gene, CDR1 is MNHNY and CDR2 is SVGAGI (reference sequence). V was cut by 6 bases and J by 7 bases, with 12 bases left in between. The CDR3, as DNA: TGTGCCAGCAGCTTAGTCTTGCCTGGCTACACCTTC. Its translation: CASSLVLPGYTF.

This CDR3 is CASSQAEDMGVYGYTF. In nucleotides, the CDR3 is TGCGCCAGCAGCCAAGCGGAGGACATGGGGGTCTATGGCTACACCTTC. The J gene is TRBJ1-2, the V gene TRBV4-1; tentative D call: TRBD1 (5 bases). Between the trimmed V and J ends, which lost 1 base and 4 bases, there was a span of 16 bases. Germline lookup yields CDR1 MGHRA and CDR2 YSYEKL. CDR3 length: 16 amino acids.

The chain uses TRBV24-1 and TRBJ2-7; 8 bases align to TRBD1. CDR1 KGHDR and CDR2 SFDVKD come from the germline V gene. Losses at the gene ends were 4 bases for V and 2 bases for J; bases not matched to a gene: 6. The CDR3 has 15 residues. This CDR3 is CATSDPGTGAYEQYF. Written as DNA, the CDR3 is TGTGCCACCAGTGACCCAGGGACAGGAGCCTACGAGCAGTACTTC.

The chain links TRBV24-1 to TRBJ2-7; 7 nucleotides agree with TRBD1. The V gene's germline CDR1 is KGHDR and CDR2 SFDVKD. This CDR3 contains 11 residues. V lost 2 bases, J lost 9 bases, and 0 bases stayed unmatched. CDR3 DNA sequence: TGTGCCACCAGTGATTCAGGGGGGCAGTACTTC. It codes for CATSDSGGQYF.